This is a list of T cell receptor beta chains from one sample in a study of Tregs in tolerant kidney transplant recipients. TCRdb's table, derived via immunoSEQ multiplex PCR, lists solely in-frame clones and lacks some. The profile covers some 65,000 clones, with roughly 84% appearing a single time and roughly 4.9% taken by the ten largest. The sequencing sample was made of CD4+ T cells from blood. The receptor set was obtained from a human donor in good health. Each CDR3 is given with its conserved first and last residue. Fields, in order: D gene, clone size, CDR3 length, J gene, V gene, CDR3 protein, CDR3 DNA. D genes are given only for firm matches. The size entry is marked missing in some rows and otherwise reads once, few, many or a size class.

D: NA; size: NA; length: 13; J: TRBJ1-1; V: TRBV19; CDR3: CASSIWQGGEAFF; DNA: TGTGCCAGTAGTATCTGGCAGGGTGGTGAAGCTTTCTTT
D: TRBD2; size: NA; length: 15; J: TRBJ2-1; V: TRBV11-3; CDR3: CASSLTSELYNEQFF; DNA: TGTGCCAGCAGCTTAACTAGCGAATTGTACAATGAGCAGTTCTTC
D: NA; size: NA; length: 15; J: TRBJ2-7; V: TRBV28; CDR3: CASSLWGDMVGEQYF; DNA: TGTGCCAGCAGTTTATGGGGGGACATGGTGGGCGAGCAGTACTTC
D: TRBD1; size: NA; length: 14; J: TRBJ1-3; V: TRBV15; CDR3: CATAGGLPGNTIYF; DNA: TGTGCCACCGCAGGGGGGTTGCCTGGAAACACCATATATTTT
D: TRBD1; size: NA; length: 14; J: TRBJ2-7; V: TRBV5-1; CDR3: CASSLTGGSDEQYF; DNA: TGCGCCAGCAGCTTGACAGGGGGATCGGATGAGCAGTACTTC
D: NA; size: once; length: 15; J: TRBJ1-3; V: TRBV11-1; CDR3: CASSFSHASGNTIYF; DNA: TGTGCCAGCAGCTTTTCACACGCGTCTGGAAACACCATATATTTT
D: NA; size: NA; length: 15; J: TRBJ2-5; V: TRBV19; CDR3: CASKRSSKAAETQYF; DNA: TGTGCCAGTAAACGGTCGTCAAAAGCGGCGGAGACCCAGTACTTC
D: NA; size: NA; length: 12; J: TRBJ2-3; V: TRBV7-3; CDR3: CASSSDSGTQYF; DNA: TGTGCCAGCAGCTCCGATAGTGGTACGCAGTATTTT
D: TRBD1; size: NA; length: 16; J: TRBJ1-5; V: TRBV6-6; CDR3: CASSPGTGVGNQPQHF; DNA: TGTGCCAGCAGTCCAGGGACAGGGGTCGGGAATCAGCCCCAGCATTTT
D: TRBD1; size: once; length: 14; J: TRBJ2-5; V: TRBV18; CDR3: CASSRDRGQETQYF; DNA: TGTGCCAGCTCACGGGACAGGGGCCAAGAGACCCAGTACTTC
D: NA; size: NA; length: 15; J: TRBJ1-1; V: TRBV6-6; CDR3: CASSYLEGQNTEAFF; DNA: TGTGCCAGCAGTTACCTCGAGGGACAGAACACTGAAGCTTTCTTT
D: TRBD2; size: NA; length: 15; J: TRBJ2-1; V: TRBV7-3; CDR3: CASSLSGGEYNEQFF; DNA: TGTGCCAGCAGCTTGAGCGGGGGAGAGTACAATGAGCAGTTCTTC
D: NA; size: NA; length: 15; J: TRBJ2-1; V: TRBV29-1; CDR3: CSVESGRLVDNEQFF; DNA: TGCAGCGTTGAATCGGGACGACTAGTTGACAATGAGCAGTTCTTC
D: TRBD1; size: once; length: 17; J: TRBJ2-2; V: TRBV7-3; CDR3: CASSLTSQGARTGELFF; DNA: TGTGCCAGCAGCTTAACCTCACAGGGGGCGCGGACCGGGGAGCTGTTTTTT
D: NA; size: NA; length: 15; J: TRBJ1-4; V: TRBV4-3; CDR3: CASSHYSRLNEKLFF; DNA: TGCGCCAGCAGCCATTACTCGCGGTTAAATGAAAAACTGTTTTTT
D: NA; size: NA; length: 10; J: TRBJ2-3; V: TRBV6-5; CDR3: CASGRDKMYF; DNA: TGTGCCAGCGGCCGGGACAAAATGTATTTT
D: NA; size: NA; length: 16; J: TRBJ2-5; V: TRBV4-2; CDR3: CASSQGVERDQETQYF; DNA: TGTGCCAGCAGCCAAGGGGTAGAGAGGGACCAAGAGACCCAGTACTTC
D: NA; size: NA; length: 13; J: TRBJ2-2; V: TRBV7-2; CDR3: CASSIQRTGELFF; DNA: TGTGCCAGCAGCATACAGCGCACCGGGGAGCTGTTTTTT
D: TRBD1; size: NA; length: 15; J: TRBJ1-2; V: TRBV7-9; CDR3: CASSFKAGQGHGYTF; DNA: TGTGCCAGCAGCTTCAAGGCCGGACAGGGGCATGGCTACACCTTC
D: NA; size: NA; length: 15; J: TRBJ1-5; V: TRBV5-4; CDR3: CASSVGQISNQPQHF; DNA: TGTGCCAGCAGCGTCGGACAGATTAGCAATCAGCCCCAGCATTTT
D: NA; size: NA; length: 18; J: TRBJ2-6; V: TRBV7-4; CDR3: CASSVKSSSQSRANVLTF; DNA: TGTGCCAGCAGCGTTAAAAGCAGCTCACAAAGTCGGGCCAACGTCCTGACTTTC
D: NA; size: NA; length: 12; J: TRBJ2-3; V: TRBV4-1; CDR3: CASSSDGYTQYF; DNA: TGCGCCAGCAGCTCGGACGGATATACGCAGTATTTT
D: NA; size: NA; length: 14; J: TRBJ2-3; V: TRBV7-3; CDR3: CASSLGGFMDTQYF; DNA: TGTGCCAGCAGCCTAGGGGGGTTTATGGATACGCAGTATTTT
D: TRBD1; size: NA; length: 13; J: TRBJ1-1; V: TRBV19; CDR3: CASSFYRGTEAFF; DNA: TGTGCCAGTAGTTTCTACAGGGGTACTGAAGCTTTCTTT
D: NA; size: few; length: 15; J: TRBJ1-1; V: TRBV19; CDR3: CASSIEQGRNTEAFF; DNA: TGTGCCAGTAGTATAGAGCAGGGGAGGAACACTGAAGCTTTCTTT
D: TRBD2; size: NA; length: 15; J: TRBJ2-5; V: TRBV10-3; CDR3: CAISGNSGEGETQYF; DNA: TGTGCCATCAGTGGGAATTCGGGGGAGGGGGAGACCCAGTACTTC
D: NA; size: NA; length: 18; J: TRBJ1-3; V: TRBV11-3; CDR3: CASSYLGSSGGSGNTIYF; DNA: TGTGCCAGCAGCTACCTAGGGAGCAGCGGAGGCTCTGGAAACACCATATATTTT
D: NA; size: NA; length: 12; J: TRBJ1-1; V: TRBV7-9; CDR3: CASSLDSFEAFF; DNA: TGTGCCAGCAGCCTGGACAGTTTTGAAGCTTTCTTT
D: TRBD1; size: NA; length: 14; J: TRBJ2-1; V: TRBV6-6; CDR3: CASSYGTGINEQFF; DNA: TGTGCCAGCAGTTATGGGACAGGGATCAATGAGCAGTTCTTC
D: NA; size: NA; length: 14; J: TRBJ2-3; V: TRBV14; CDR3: CASSQVIRSSTQYF; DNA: TGTGCCAGCAGCCAAGTAATCCGGTCTTCCACGCAGTATTTT
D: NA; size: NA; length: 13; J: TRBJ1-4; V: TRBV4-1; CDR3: CASKPGTHEKLFF; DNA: TGCGCCAGCAAACCCGGGACCCATGAAAAACTGTTTTTT
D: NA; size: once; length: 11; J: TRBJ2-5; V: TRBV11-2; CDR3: CASRAKETQYF; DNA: TGTGCCAGCAGGGCAAAAGAGACCCAGTACTTC
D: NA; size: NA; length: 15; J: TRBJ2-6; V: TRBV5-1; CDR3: CASSLGGSGANVLTF; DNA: TGCGCCAGCAGCTTGGGAGGCTCTGGGGCCAACGTCCTGACTTTC
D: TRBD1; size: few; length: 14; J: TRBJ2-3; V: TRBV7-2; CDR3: CASRQGRSSDTQYF; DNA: TGTGCCAGTAGACAGGGAAGGTCCTCAGATACGCAGTATTTT
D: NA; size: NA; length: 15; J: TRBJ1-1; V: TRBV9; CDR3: CASSLRTDPNTEAFF; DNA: TGTGCCAGCAGCCTCCGGACGGATCCTAACACTGAAGCTTTCTTT
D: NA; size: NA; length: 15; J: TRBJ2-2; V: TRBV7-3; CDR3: CASRPGGRRTGELFF; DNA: TGTGCCAGCAGACCCGGCGGTAGGCGGACCGGGGAGCTGTTTTTT